Following are 11 T cell receptor beta chains from one sample sequenced in a study of blood T cell repertoires in COVID-19 (dated by TCRdb to 2020 to 2021). Library construction relied on the immunoSEQ multiplex PCR assay. The immuneACCESS repertoire file appears here via TCRdb, limited to in-frame rearrangements. These files lack a portion of the clones; in checked studies, under half of the deficit traces to unresolved V genes, and the cause of the others is not known. The sample table records around 450,000 clones; around 90% of these occur just once. The biggest ten clones account for roughly 1.9% of the sample. Sequencing was carried out using PBMCs or T cells enriched from blood (not recorded which). These receptors were obtained from a young woman with acute COVID-19.

In regard to this clone: The identical CDR3 is also encoded by other nucleotide sequences in the sample. The genes are TRBV7-9 and TRBJ2-5, with 7 bases fitting TRBD1. The CDR3 contains 14 residues. V shed 3 bases and J 2 bases; nucleotides not matched to a gene: 3. CDR1 and CDR2 from the germline V gene are SEHNR and FQNEAQ (reference sequence). The CDR3 nucleotides are TGTGCCAGCAGCTTGGGACAGATACAAGAGACCCAGTACTTC. Its translation is CASSLGQIQETQYF.

The rearrangement uses TRBV6-5 and TRBJ1-6; tentative D call: TRBD1 (6 bases). V was trimmed by 11 bases and J by 5 bases, leaving 19 bases between them. This CDR3 contains 15 residues. CDR1 and CDR2 from the germline V gene are MNHEY and SVGAGI. This CDR3 reads CAASLGSGDNSPLHF. The CDR3 DNA follows: TGTGCCGCCTCCCTAGGGTCAGGGGATAATTCACCCCTCCACTTT.

V usage is TRBV7-9 and J usage is TRBJ2-2; the match to TRBD1 covers 8 bases. This CDR3 comprises 15 residues. V dropped 5 bases and J dropped 4; count of bases not matched to a gene: 6. Germline V gives CDR1 SEHNR, CDR2 FQNEAQ (reference sequence). The CDR3 DNA follows: TGTGCCAGCAGCCCCGGACAGGGAGGCACCGGGGAGCTGTTTTTT. This sequence encodes CASSPGQGGTGELFF.

CDR3: CASSSTGASGANVLTF. For the CDR3, the DNA is TGTGCCAGCAGCTCCACAGGGGCCTCTGGGGCCAACGTCCTGACTTTC. V gene TRBV5-6 combines with J gene TRBJ2-6; 7 bases fit TRBD1. Trimming cost V 3 bases and J 0 bases; bases outside gene matches: 3. The CDR3 extends over 16 amino acids. Germline loops: CDR1 SGHDT, CDR2 YYEEEE. Together with reference TRBV5-6 and TRBJ2-6, the CDR3 gives the full variable domain: DAGVTQSPTHLIKTRGQQVTLRCSPKSGHDTVSWYQQALGQGPQFIFQYYEEEERQRGNFPDRFSGHQFPNYSSELNVNALLLGDSALYLCASSSTGASGANVLTFGAGSRLTVL.

The rearrangement joins TRBV3-1 (or the pseudogene TRBV3-2) to TRBJ2-5; 7 nucleotides match TRBD1. In germline, CDR1 is LGHDT, CDR2 YNNKEL (reference sequence). The V gene end was trimmed by 8 bases and the J gene end by 3 bases; junction bases not matched to a gene: 12. This CDR3 is 15 amino acids long. The CDR3 nucleotides are TGTGCCAGCCACGCCACCTTGGACAGGAAAGAGACCCAGTACTTC. It is translated as CASHATLDRKETQYF.

The chain joins TRBV19 to TRBJ1-5; no clear D. The CDR3 is 13 amino acids. CDR1 and CDR2 (germline): LNHDA, SQIVND (reference sequence). V lost 1 base to trimming and J lost 2 bases, with 3 bases between them. CDR3 region: CASSIVGNQPQHF. DNA of the CDR3: TGTGCCAGTAGTATAGTCGGCAATCAGCCCCAGCATTTT.

This rearrangement joins TRBV10-3 to TRBJ1-5, with 10 bases matching TRBD1. Losses at the gene ends were 3 bases for V and 3 bases for J; bases not matched to a gene: 8. Germline CDR1 is ENHRY and CDR2 is SYGVKD. The CDR3 is 17 amino acids. This CDR3 is CAISDPDRGKDNQPQHF. CDR3 in DNA: TGTGCCATCAGTGACCCGGACAGGGGGAAGGACAATCAGCCCCAGCATTTT.

The chain joins TRBV5-5 to TRBJ2-5, with unresolved D. Trimming left V 0 bases short and J 0 bases short, with 6 bases between. The CDR3 runs 14 residues. Germline CDR1 SGHKS, CDR2 YYEKEE (reference sequence). The CDR3 protein is CASSLDGNQETQYF. Here the CDR3 DNA reads TGTGCCAGCAGCTTGGATGGCAACCAAGAGACCCAGTACTTC.

This sequence joins TRBV7-9 and TRBJ1-2, with 10 bases matching TRBD1. Germline lookup yields CDR1 SEHNR and CDR2 FQNEAQ (reference sequence). The CDR3 runs to 17 residues. V shed 6 bases, J shed 6 bases, and the junction held 16 bases outside the gene matches. CDR3 DNA: TGTGCCAGCAGAATTACGCGGGGACAGGGGCCTCGGGATGGCTACACCTTC. It specifies CASRITRGQGPRDGYTF.

The chain combines TRBV6-5 with TRBJ2-3; D gene uncertain. Germline-derived CDR1 and CDR2 are MNHEY and SVGAGI. With 0 bases removed from V and 2 bases from J, the gap between germline ends came to 9 bases. The CDR3 is 15 amino acids. CDR3 region: CASSYSRPTTDTQYF. The CDR3 coding sequence is TGTGCCAGCAGTTACTCGAGGCCCACCACAGATACGCAGTATTTT.

This clone was seen once. The chain employs TRBV19 and TRBJ1-1, with 8 bases aligning to TRBD1. The trim removed 5 bases at V and 0 bases at J, leaving 8 bases unmatched. Germline assignment: CDR1 LNHDA and CDR2 SQIVND (reference sequence). The CDR3 is 16 residues long. The CDR3 DNA reads as TGTGCCAGTAGTCACGGCAGGGGGCTAATGAACACTGAAGCTTTCTTT. Translation gives CASSHGRGLMNTEAFF.